The present TCR beta chain was sequenced within a study of blood T cells in healthy people across ages. The study drew donors from healthy Caucasian individuals in Russia aged roughly 6 to 100. The germline V gene encodes CDR1 MGHRA and CDR2 YSYEKL. V lost 1 base to trimming and J lost 3 bases; unmatched junction nucleotides: 6. CDR3 length equals 15 residues. With a J-beta primer mix and a sample-barcoded 5' primer, a second PCR ran about 7 to 12 cycles. Each cDNA molecule was tagged by a template-switch adaptor with 12 random nucleotides. TCRdb passed the 5' RACE reads through MiXCR, listing each CDR3 protein once. The sample holds about 1.6 million distinct CDR3 sequences; 30% to 40% are singletons and the top ten take approximately 10%.

The chain joins TRBV4-1 to TRBJ2-7; 7 bases fit TRBD1. The sequencing input was blood. The receptor was derived from a woman in her twenties or thirties in good health. In DNA, the CDR3 is TGCGCCAGCAGCCAAGTCGGGACAGTTGACTACGAGCAGTACTTC. Protein: CASSQVGTVDYEQYF.